Below, one TCR beta chain is given with its context. The entry originates in a study of blood T cells in healthy people across ages. Trimming at V came to 4 bases and at J to 2 bases, leaving 8 bases not matched to a gene. There are 16 residues in the CDR3. Germline V CDR1 and CDR2: SGHRS, YFSETQ. PCR was performed a second time for 7 to 11 cycles using a sample-barcoded 5' primer and a J-beta primer mix. Every cDNA was tagged by a template-switch adaptor with 12 random nucleotides. TCRdb passed the 5' RACE reads through MiXCR, listing each CDR3 protein once. The sample lists about 970,000 distinct CDR3 sequences; roughly 51% were seen once.

The sequence came from a woman aged 60-75 years in good health. Input material: blood. The rearrangement joins TRBV5-1 to TRBJ2-3; 9 bases align to TRBD2. For the CDR3, the DNA is TGCGCCAGCAGCCTCCTGTCTAGCGGGATCACAGATACGCAGTATTTT. Amino acids: CASSLLSSGITDTQYF.